This T cell receptor (beta chain) was recovered during a study of monozygotic twins with inflammatory bowel disease. Concerning this clonotype itself: The target antigen is unknown.

Germline V lookup: CDR1 MGHDK, CDR2 SYGVNS. CDR3 length: 14 residues. General study results and limits: Repertoire similarity did not differ between concordant and discordant twins, perhaps due to limited power. Immunosuppressive treatments were not uniform, and this may have added variability to patient repertoires.

UMIs that had a 6-nucleotide sample barcode were put in using template switching. Nested PCRs of 16 and 9 cycles, two in total, were run on TCRalpha and TCRbeta cDNA. TCRdb reanalyzed the 5' RACE reads and collapses them to one entry per CDR3 protein, without DNA. This listing includes approximately 400,000 distinct CDR3 sequences. The TCR sequence derives from a human donor with ulcerative colitis or Crohn's disease, or a healthy co-twin of an affected twin (not recorded which). This chain joins TRBV25-1 and TRBJ2-3; the D call of TRBD1 rests on TCRdb alone, since no DNA is present to check it. Material: blood. This CDR3 is CASSNPGGRDTQYF.